This T cell receptor (beta chain) is from a study of T cells in Graves' hyperthyroidism and ophthalmopathy. There were TCR beta CDR3 regions amplified from RNA transcripts. HTBI primers were used for first-round RT-PCR of the TCR CDR3. TCRdb re-called the multiplex PCR reads through MiXCR, storing one row per CDR3 protein. The sample includes a few hundred thousand distinct CDR3 sequences, roughly 25% seen only once; the top ten take less than 75%. Based on clinical symptoms, serum thyroxine and TRAb, thyroid ultrasound and orbital computed tomography, diagnoses were reached. V shed 3 bases and J 2 bases; nucleotides not matched to a gene: 12. Looked up from germline, CDR1 is MNHGY and CDR2 is SAAAGT. The CDR3 loop spans 18 amino acids. The table lists this clonotype with a few counts.

The clonotype was recovered from a man aged 45-65 years with Graves' hyperthyroidism. The chain uses TRBV6-8 and TRBJ2-2; TRBD2 matches 7 bases. The source material was blood. This chain's CDR3 is CASSYTRGREPNTGELFF. CDR3 sequence (DNA): TGTGCCAGCAGTTATACCCGTGGGAGGGAACCTAACACCGGGGAGCTGTTTTTT.